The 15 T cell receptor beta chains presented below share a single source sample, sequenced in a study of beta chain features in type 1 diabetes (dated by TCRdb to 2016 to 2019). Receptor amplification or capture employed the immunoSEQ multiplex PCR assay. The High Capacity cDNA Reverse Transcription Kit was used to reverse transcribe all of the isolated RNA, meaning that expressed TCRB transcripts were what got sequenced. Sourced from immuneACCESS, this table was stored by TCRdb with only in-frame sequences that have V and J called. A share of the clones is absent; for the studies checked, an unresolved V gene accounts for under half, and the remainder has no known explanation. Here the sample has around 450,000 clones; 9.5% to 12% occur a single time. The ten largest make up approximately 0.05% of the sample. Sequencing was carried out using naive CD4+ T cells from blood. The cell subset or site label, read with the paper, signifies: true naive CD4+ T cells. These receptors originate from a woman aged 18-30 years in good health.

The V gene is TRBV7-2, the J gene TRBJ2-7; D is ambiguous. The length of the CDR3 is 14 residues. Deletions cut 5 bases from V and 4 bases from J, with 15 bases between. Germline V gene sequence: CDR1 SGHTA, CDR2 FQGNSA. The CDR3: CASSPRYGSYEQYF. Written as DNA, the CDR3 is TGTGCCAGCAGCCCAAGGTATGGCTCTTACGAGCAGTACTTC.

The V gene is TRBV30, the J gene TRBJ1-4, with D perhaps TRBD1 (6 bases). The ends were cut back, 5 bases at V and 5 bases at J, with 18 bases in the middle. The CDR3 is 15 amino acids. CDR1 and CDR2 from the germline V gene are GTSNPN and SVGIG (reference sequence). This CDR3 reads CAWGNRGQGNEKLFF. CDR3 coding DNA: TGTGCCTGGGGGAATCGAGGGCAGGGGAATGAAAAACTGTTTTTT.

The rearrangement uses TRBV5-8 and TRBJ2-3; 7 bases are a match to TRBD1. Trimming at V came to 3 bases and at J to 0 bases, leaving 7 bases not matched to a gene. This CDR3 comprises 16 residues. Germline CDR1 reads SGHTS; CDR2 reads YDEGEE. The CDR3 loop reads CASSWGQLTSTDTQYF. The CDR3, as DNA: TGTGCCAGCAGCTGGGGACAGCTTACTAGCACAGATACGCAGTATTTT.

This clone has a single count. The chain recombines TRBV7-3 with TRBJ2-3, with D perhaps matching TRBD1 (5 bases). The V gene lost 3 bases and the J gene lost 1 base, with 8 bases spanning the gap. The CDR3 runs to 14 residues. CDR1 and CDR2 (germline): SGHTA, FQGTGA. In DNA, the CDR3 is TGTGCCAGCAGCTTTCGCAGGGGCACAGATACGCAGTATTTT. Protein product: CASSFRRGTDTQYF.

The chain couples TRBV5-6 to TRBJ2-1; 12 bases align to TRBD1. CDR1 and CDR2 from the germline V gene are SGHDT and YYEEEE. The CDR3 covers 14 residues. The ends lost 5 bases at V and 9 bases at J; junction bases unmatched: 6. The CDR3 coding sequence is TGTGCCAGCAGGTACGGGACAGGGGGCGGTGAGCAGTTCTTC. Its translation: CASRYGTGGGEQFF. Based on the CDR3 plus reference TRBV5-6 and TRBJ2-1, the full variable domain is DAGVTQSPTHLIKTRGQQVTLRCSPKSGHDTVSWYQQALGQGPQFIFQYYEEEERQRGNFPDRFSGHQFPNYSSELNVNALLLGDSALYLCASRYGTGGGEQFFGPGTRLTVL.

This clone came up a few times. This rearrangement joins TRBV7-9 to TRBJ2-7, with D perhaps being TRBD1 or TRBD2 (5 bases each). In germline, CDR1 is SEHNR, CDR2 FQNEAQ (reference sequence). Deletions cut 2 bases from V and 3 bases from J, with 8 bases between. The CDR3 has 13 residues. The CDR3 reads CASSLRDLYEQYF. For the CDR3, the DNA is TGTGCCAGCAGCTTACGGGACCTCTACGAGCAGTACTTC. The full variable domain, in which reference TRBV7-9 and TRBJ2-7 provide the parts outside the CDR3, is DTGVSQNPRHKITKRGQNVTFRCDPISEHNRLYWYRQTLGQGPEFLTYFQNEAQLEKSRLLSDRFSAERPKGSFSTLEIQRTEQGDSAMYLCASSLRDLYEQYFGPGTRLTVT.

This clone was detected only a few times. CDR3 residues: CASSQAGTANYGYTF. In nucleotides, the CDR3 is TGTGCCAGCAGCCAAGCCGGGACAGCCAACTATGGCTACACCTTC. The rearrangement links TRBV14 to TRBJ1-2, with 7 bases identical to TRBD1. This CDR3 is 15 amino acids long. The J segment lost 2 bases and the V segment lost 1 base, leaving 4 bases of the junction unmatched. In germline, CDR1 is SGHDN, CDR2 FVKESK.

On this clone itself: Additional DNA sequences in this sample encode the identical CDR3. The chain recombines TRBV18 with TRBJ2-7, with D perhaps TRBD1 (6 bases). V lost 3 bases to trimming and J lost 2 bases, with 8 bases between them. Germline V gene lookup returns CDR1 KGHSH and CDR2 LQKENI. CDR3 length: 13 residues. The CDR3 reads CASSPTGTYEQYF. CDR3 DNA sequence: TGTGCCAGCTCACCTACAGGGACCTACGAGCAGTACTTC.

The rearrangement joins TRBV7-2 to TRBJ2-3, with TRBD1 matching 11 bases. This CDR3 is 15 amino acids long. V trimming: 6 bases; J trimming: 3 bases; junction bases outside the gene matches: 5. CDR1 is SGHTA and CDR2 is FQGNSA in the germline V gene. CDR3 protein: CASSLRDRGTDTQYF. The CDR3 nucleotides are TGTGCCAGCAGTTTACGGGACAGGGGGACAGATACGCAGTATTTT.

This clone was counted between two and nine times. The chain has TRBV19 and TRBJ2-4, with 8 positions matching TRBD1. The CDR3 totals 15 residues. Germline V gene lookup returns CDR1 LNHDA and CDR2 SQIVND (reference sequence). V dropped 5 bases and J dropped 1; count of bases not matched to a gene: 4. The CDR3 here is CASSWTGKAKNIQYF. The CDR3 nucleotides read TGTGCCAGTAGTTGGACAGGGAAGGCCAAAAACATTCAGTACTTC.

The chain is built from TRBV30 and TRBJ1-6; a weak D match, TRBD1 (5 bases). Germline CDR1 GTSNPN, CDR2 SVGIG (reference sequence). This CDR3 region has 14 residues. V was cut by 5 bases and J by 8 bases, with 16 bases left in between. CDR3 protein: CAWQTGTGDSPLHF. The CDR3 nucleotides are TGTGCCTGGCAAACCGGGACGGGCGATTCACCCCTCCACTTT.

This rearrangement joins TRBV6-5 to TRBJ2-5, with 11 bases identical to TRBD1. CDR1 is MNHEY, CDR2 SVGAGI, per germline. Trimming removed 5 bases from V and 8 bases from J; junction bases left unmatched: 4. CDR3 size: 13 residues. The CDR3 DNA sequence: TGTGCCAGCAGTGGGACAGGGGGTTTAACCCAGTACTTC. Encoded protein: CASSGTGGLTQYF.

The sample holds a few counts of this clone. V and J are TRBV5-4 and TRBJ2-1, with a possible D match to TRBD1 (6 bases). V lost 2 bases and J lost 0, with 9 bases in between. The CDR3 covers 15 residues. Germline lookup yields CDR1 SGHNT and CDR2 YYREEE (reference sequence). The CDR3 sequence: CASSLYRVSYNEQFF. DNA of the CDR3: TGTGCCAGCAGCTTATACAGGGTCTCCTACAATGAGCAGTTCTTC.

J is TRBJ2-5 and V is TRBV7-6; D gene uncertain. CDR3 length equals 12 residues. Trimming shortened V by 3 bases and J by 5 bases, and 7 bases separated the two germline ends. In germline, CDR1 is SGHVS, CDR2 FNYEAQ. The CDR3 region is CASSLGAETQYF. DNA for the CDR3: TGTGCCAGCAGCTTGGGCGCGGAGACCCAGTACTTC.

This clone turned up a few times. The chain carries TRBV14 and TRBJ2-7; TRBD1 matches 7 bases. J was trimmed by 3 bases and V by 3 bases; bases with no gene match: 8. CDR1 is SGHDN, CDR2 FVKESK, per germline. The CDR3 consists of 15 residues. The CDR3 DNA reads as TGTGCCAGCAGCCACAAATTAGGACAGGTCTACGAGCAGTACTTC. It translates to CASSHKLGQVYEQYF.